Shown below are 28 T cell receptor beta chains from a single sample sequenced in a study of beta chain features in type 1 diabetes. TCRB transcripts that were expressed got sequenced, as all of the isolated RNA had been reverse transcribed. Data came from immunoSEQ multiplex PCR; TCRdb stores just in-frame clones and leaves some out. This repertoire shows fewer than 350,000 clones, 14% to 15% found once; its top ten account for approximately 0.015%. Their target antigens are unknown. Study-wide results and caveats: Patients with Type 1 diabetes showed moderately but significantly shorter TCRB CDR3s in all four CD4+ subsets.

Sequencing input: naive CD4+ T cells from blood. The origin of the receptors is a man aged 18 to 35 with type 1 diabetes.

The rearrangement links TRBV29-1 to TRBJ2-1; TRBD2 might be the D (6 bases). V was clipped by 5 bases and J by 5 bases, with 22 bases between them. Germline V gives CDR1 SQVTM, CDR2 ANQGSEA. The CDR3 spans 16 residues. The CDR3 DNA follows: TGCAGCGTTCTCCCACCGCGGGGCTCTGTTAACAATGAGCAGTTCTTC. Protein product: CSVLPPRGSVNNEQFF.

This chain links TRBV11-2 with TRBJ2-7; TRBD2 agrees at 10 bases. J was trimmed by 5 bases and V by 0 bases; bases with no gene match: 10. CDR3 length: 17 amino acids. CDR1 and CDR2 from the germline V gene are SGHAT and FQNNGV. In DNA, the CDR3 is TGTGCCAGCAGCTTAGAACTAGCGGGATCCTCTCCCCACGAGCAGTACTTC. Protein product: CASSLELAGSSPHEQYF.

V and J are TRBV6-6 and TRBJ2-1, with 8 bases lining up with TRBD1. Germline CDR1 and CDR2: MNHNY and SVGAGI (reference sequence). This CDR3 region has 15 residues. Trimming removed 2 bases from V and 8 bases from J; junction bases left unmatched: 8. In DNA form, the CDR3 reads TGTGCCAGCAGTTACACAGGGGGTAAATCTGATGAGCAGTTCTTC. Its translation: CASSYTGGKSDEQFF.

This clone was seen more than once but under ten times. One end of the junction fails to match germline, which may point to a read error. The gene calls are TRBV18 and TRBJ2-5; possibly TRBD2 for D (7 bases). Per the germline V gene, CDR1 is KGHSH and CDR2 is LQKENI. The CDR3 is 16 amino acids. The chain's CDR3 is CASSSPGQAGQETQYF. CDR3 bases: TGTGCCAGCTCATCACCGGGACAAGCGGGACAAGAGACCCAGTACTTC.

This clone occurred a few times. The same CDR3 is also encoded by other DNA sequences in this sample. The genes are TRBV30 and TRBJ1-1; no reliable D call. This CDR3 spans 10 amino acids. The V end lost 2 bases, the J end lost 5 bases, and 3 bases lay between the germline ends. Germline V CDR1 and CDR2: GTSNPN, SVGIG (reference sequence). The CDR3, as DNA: TGTGCCTGGAGTCGGACTGAAGCTTTCTTT. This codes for CAWSRTEAFF. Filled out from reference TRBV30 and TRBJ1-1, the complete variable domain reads SQTIHQWPATLVQPVGSPLSLECTVEGTSNPNLYWYRQAAGRGLQLLFYSVGIGQISSEVPQNLSASRPQDRQFILSSKKLLLSDSGFYLCAWSRTEAFFGQGTRLTVV.

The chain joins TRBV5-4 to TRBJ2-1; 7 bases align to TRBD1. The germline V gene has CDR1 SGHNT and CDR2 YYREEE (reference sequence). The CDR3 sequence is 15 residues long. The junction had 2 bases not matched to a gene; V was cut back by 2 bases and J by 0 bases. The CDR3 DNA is TGTGCCAGCAGCTTAGGGGGCCGCTCCTACAATGAGCAGTTCTTC. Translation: CASSLGGRSYNEQFF.

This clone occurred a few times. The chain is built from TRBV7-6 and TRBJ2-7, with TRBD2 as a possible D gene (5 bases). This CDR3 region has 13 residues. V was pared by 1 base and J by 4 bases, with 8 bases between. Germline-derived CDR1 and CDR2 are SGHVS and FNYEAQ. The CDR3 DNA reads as TGTGCCAGCAGCTTAGAACTAGGTTACGAGCAGTACTTC. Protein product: CASSLELGYEQYF. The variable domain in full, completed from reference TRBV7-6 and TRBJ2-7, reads GAGVSQSPRYKVTKRGQDVALRCDPISGHVSLYWYRQALGQGPEFLTYFNYEAQQDKSGLPNDRFSAERPEGSISTLTIQRTEQRDSAMYRCASSLELGYEQYFGPGTRLTVT.

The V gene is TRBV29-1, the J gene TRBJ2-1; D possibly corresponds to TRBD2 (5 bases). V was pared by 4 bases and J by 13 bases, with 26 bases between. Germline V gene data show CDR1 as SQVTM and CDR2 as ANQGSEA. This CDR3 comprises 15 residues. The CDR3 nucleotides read TGCAGCGTTGCCCCTAGAAGCGGAAACGTTAACGAACAGTTCTTC. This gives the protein CSVAPRSGNVNEQFF.

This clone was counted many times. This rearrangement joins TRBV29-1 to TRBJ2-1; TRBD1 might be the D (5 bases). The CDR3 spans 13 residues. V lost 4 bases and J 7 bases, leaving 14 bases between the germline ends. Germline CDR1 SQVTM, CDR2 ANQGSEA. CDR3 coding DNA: TGCAGCGTTGTGCTTACAGGTCTGAATGAGCAGTTCTTC. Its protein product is CSVVLTGLNEQFF.

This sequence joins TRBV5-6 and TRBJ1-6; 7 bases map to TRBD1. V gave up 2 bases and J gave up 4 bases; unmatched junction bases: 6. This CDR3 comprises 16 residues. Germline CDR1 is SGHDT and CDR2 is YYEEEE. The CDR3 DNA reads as TGTGCCAGCAGCTTTAGGGGGCTTTCTTATAATTCACCCCTCCACTTT. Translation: CASSFRGLSYNSPLHF.

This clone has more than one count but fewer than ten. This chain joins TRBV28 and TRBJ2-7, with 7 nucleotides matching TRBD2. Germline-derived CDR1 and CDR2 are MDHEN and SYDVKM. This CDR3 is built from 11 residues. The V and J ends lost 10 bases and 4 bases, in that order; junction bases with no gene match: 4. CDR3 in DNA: TGTGCCACGGCGGGAGTGTACGAGCAGTACTTC. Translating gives CATAGVYEQYF. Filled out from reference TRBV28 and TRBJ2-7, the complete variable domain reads DVKVTQSSRYLVKRTGEKVFLECVQDMDHENMFWYRQDPGLGLRLIYFSYDVKMKEKGDIPEGYSVSREKKERFSLILESASTNQTSMYLCATAGVYEQYFGPGTRLTVT.

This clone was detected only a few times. The CDR3 DNA sequence: TGTGCCAGCAGCTTGGTTACAGGGCCAGAGACCCAGTACTTC. Its protein product is CASSLVTGPETQYF. The rearrangement links TRBV5-4 to TRBJ2-5; TRBD1 might be the D (6 bases). The CDR3 is made up of 14 amino acids. Trimming shortened V by 0 bases and J by 4 bases, and 10 bases separated the two germline ends. The germline V gene encodes CDR1 SGHNT and CDR2 YYREEE (reference sequence).

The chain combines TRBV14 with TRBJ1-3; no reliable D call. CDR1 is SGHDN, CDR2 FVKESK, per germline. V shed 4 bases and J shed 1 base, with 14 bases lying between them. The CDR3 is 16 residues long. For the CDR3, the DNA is TGTGCCAGCAGCCGTCAATCCTCGAGGTCTGGAAACACCATATATTTT. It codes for CASSRQSSRSGNTIYF.

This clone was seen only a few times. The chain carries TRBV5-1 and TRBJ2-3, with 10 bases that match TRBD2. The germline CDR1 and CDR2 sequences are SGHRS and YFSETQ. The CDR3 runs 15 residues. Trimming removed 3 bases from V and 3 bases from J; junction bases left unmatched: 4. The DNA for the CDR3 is TGCGCCAGCAGCTCAGGGACTAGCGAGACAGATACGCAGTATTTT. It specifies CASSSGTSETDTQYF.

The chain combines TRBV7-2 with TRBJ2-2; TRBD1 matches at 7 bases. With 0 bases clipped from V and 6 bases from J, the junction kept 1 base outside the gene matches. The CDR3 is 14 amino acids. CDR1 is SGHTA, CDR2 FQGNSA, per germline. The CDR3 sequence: CASSLADRAGELFF. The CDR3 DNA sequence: TGTGCCAGCAGCTTAGCAGACAGGGCCGGGGAGCTGTTTTTT. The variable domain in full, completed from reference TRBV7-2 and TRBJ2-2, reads GAGVSQSPSNKVTEKGKDVELRCDPISGHTALYWYRQSLGQGLEFLIYFQGNSAPDKSGLPSDRFSAERTGGSVSTLTIQRTQQEDSAVYLCASSLADRAGELFFGEGSRLTVL.

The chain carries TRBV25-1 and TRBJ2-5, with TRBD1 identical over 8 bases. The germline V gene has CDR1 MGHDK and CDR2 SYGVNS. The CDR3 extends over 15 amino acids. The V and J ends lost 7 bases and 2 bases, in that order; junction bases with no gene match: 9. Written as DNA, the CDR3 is TGTGCCAGCACACAAACGACAGGGGCTCAAGAGACCCAGTACTTC. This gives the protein CASTQTTGAQETQYF.

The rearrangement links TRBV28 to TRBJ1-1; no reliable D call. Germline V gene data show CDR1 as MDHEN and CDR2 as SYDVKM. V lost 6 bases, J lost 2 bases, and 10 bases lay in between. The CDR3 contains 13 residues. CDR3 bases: TGTGCCAGCAGGAGTATACCCAACACTGAAGCTTTCTTT. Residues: CASRSIPNTEAFF.

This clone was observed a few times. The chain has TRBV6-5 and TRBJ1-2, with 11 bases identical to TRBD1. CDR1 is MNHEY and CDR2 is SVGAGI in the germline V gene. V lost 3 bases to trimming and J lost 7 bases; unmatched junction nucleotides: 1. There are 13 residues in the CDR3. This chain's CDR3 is CASSYGTGGGYTF. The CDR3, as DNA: TGTGCCAGCAGTTATGGGACAGGGGGTGGCTACACCTTC.

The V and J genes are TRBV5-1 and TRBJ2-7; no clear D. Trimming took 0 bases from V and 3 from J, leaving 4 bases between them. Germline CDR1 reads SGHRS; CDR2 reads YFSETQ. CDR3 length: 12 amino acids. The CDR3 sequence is CASSLDIYEQYF. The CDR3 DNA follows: TGCGCCAGCAGCTTGGACATCTACGAGCAGTACTTC.

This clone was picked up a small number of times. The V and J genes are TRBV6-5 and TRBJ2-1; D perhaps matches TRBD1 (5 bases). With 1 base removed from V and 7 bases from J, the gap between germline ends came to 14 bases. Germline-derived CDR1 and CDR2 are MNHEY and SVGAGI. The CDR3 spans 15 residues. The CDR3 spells CASSYLQGTHNEQFF. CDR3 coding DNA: TGTGCCAGCAGTTACTTGCAGGGAACTCATAATGAGCAGTTCTTC.

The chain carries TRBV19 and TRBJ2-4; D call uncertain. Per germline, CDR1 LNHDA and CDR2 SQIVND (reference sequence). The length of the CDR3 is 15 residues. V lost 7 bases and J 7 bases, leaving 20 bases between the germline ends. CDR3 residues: CASTLRSGFWNIQYF. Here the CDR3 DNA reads TGTGCCAGTACCCTCCGCTCCGGGTTTTGGAACATTCAGTACTTC.

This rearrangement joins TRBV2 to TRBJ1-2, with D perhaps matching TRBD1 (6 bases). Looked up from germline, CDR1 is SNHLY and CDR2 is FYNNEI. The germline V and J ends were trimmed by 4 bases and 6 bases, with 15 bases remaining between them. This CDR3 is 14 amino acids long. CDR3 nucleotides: TGTGCCAGCAGTGCGCAGGGGAAAGCTGATGGCTACACCTTC. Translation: CASSAQGKADGYTF.

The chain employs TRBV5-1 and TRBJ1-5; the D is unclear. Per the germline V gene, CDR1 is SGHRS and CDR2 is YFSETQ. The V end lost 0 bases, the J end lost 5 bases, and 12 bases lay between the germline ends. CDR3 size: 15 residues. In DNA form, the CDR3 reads TGCGCCAGCAGCTTGGCCGGGGAACCCTATCAGCCCCAGCATTTT. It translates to CASSLAGEPYQPQHF.

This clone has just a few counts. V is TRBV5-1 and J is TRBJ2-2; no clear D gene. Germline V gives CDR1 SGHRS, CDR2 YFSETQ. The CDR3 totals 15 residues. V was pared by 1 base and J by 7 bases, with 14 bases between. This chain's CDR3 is CASSLRSSGVGELFF. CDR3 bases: TGCGCCAGCAGCTTGCGATCGAGTGGAGTCGGGGAGCTGTTTTTT.

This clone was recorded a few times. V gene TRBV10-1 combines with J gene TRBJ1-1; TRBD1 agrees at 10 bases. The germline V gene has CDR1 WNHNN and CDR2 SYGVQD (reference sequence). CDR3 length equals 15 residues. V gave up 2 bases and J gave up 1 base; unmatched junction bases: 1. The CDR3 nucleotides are TGCGCCAGCAGTGAGGGGACAGGGGCGAACACTGAAGCTTTCTTT. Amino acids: CASSEGTGANTEAFF.

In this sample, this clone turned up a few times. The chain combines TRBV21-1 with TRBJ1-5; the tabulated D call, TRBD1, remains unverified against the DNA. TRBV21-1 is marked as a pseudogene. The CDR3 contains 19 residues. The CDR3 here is CASSIRQTPKDSRYQPQHF. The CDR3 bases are TGTGCCAGCAGCATTCGGCAAACTCCGAAGGACAGTCGATATCAGCCCCAGCATTTT.

The CDR3 coding sequence is TGTGCCAGCAGCTTAGGGGGACAGGGCAGGAATGAGCAGTTCTTC. Translated, it gives CASSLGGQGRNEQFF. The chain combines TRBV7-8 with TRBJ2-1; 9 bases are shared with TRBD1. The CDR3 has 15 residues. Germline V CDR1 and CDR2: SGHVS, FQNEAQ. V dropped 1 base and J dropped 7; count of bases not matched to a gene: 5. Combining the CDR3 with reference TRBV7-8 and TRBJ2-1 gives the whole variable domain GAGVSQSPRYKVAKRGQDVALRCDPISGHVSLFWYQQALGQGPEFLTYFQNEAQLDKSGLPSDRFFAERPEGSVSTLKIQRTQQEDSAVYLCASSLGGQGRNEQFFGPGTRLTVL.

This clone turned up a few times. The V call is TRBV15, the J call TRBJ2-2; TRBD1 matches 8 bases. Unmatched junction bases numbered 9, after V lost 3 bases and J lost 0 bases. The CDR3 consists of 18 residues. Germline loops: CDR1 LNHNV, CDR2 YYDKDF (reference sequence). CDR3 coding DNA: TGTGCCACCAGCAGGGCGGACAGGGCAGTTCCGAACACCGGGGAGCTGTTTTTT. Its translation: CATSRADRAVPNTGELFF.